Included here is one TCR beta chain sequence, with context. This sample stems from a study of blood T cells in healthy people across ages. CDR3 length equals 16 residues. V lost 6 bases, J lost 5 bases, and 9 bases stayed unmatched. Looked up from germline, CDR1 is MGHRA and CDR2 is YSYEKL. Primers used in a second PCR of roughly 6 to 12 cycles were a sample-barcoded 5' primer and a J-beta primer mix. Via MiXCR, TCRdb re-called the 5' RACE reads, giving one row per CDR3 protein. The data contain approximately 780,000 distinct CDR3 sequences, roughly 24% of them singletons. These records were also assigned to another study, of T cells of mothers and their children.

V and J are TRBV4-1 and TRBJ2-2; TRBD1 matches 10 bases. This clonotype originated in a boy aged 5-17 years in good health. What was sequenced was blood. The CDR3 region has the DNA TGCGCCAGCAGGCCTCGGGACAGGGGAAAGACCGGGGAGCTGTTTTTT. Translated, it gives CASRPRDRGKTGELFF.